This TCR beta chain was recorded in a study of beta chain features in type 1 diabetes (dated by TCRdb to 2016 to 2018). Regarding the complete study: No differences in mean age, gender distribution, total cell number or subset yield were found between patients and healthy donors. A total of about 110,000,000 sorted cells were examined across all samples, and a strong correlation was observed between cell number per subset and RNA yield. In the study, TCRB repertoires of sorted circulating CD4+ T cell subsets from recently diagnosed type 1 diabetes patients were compared with those of matched healthy donors. Regulatory and stem cell-like memory subsets were obtained from only 8 patients and roughly eight healthy donors, while naive and central memory subsets were obtained from all 30 or so donors.

Each donor gave one peripheral blood draw, averaging around 120 mL, which was collected into heparinised tubes. Using a panel that included CD45RO, CCR7, CD25, CD127, CD95 and CD27, naive, central memory, regulatory and stem cell-like memory CD4+ T cells were sorted on a BD FACSAria II. Every sorted population had a purity above 95%. PBMCs were separated immediately by Lymphoprep density gradient centrifugation and were stained directly, without being cultured. So that batch effects would be minimized, each experiment stained and sorted samples in pairs, pairing one healthy donor with one patient. Broader findings and caveats from the paper: In all four CD4+ subsets, TCRB CDR3 length was moderately but significantly shorter in type 1 diabetes patients. Shorter templates might be favored by PCR, yet because patient and control samples were amplified and corrected together, any such skew would affect both groups equally. Sequencing cDNA rather than genomic DNA could over-represent highly expressing activated cells, although activation and CD3 levels did not differ between groups. At VDJ recombination sites, type 1 diabetes patients had fewer insertions and more deleted nucleotides, which implies abnormalities in thymic rearrangement. Because the HLA sub-analyses included only small numbers of individuals, any influence of HLA type on TCRB rearrangement was left unresolved. Naive, central memory and regulatory TCRB repertoires appeared to be more alike among patients than among healthy donors.

About this clone: This receptor's antigen is unknown. The sample holds no much larger clone one base away, and base qualities are not on file.

All of the isolated RNA was reverse transcribed with the High Capacity cDNA Reverse Transcription Kit, so expressed TCRB transcripts were sequenced. Deep immunoSEQ sequencing was applied to naive, central memory and regulatory T cell samples, giving an average of about 3.4 million total reads per sample. Sorted cells were lysed in RLT buffer, and RNA was extracted using DNase-treated RNeasy Micro or Mini kits according to cell number. Each cell subset was processed on its own to prevent cross-contamination, while patient and healthy donor samples were processed together. TCRB sequences were amplified from cDNA with the immunoSEQ multiplex PCR, producing 87-bp fragments spanning the CDR3 region. Sequencing of the amplicons was performed on the Illumina HiSeq platform. The authors' pipeline ran thus. Synthetic template baselines were used to correct PCR bias computationally, reads within Hamming distance 2 were collapsed together, and singletons that could not be merged were discarded. Reads were aligned to IMGT to assign V, D and J genes, CDR3 length, and insertions or deletions at six rearrangement sites. Clonotype counts were normalized to sorted cell number within each subset before computing true diversity and Gini coefficients with the tcR R package. The overlap coefficient, calculated on TCRB nucleotide sequences, was used to measure repertoire sharing. TCRdb took over this immuneACCESS table, retaining in-frame rearrangements with V and J assigned. Such tables are incomplete; in checked studies, under half of the missing clones stem from an unresolved V gene, and the remainder is unexplained. The V and J calls and the clone size are those of that table, but D and trimming were determined from the DNA. The sample has some 220,000 clones on record, 11% of them singletons. Of the sample, 1% to 1.5% falls within the top ten clones.

Including the terminal cysteine and phenylalanine, the CDR3 comprises 15 residues. Left in the record is the CDR3 DNA by itself, 45 bases read in frame from the first base. V sheds 4 bases and J sheds 6 bases, leaving 17 bases between their ends. Via the germline V gene, CDR1 is SGHNT and CDR2 YENEEA. The TCR was taken from a man aged 18 to 35 in good health. The V and J genes are TRBV11-3 and TRBJ2-3, with the D gene not confidently named. The sequencing input was central memory CD4+ T cells from blood. In nucleotides, the sequence is TGTGCCAGCAGCTCCCGGACCGGCGAGTCCGATACGCAGTATTTT. Translated, this gives CASSSRTGESDTQYF.